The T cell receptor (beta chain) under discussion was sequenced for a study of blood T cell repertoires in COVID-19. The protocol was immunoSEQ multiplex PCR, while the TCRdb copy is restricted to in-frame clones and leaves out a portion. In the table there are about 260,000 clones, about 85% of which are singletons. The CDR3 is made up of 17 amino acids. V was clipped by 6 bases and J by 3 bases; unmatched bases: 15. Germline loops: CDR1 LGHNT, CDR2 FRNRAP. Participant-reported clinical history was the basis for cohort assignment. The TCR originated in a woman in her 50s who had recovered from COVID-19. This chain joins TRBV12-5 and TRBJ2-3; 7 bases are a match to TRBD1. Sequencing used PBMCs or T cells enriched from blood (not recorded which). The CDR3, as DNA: TGTGCTAGTGGAGGTGACAGGGCGCCAGTAGGGACAGATACGCAGTATTTT. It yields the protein CASGGDRAPVGTDTQYF. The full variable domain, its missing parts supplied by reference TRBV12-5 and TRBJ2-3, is DARVTQTPRHKVTEMGQEVTMRCQPILGHNTVFWYRQTMMQGLELLAYFRNRAPLDDSGMPKDRFSAEMPDATLATLKIQPSEPRDSAVYFCASGGDRAPVGTDTQYFGPGTRLTVL.